These 25 T cell receptor beta chains came from one sample sequenced in a study of molecular identifiers for immune sequencing clone quantification. TCRdb passed the PCR reads through MiXCR, listing each CDR3 protein once. Of 85,000 to 90,000 distinct CDR3 sequences in the sample, around 25% were seen once. The sequencing input was naive CD8+ T cells from blood, with Jurkat cell RNA spiked in. Sample subset: FACS-sorted CD8+CD4-CCR7+CD45RA+ naive T cells. The receptor set was obtained from a human donor in good health. Some libraries in this study had Jurkat cell RNA spiked in.

With respect to this clonotype: This may stem from a read error, because a much larger clone lies one nucleotide away. The V gene is TRBV6-2 or TRBV6-3, the J gene TRBJ2-3, with 7 bases that match TRBD1. Germline V gene sequence: CDR1 MNHEY, CDR2 SVGEGT. The ends lost 0 bases at V and 5 bases at J; junction bases unmatched: 8. The CDR3 consists of 16 residues. This CDR3 reads CASSYSPGTEGDTQYF. CDR3 nucleotide sequence: TGTGCCAGCAGTTACTCCCCCGGGACAGAAGGAGATACGCAGTATTTT.

This clonotype is a singleton in its sample. Possible read error: a much larger clone is one base away. This sequence joins TRBV5-3 and TRBJ2-7; TRBD1 agrees at 11 bases. TRBV5-3 is an open reading frame, and its role is uncertain. This CDR3 is 16 amino acids long. The CDR3 is CASSFGGRTGGCEQYF. The CDR3, as DNA: TGTGCCAGCAGCTTTGGGGGCCGGACAGGGGGCTGCGAGCAGTACTTC.

The table lists this clonotype with a few counts. This chain joins TRBV7-9 and TRBJ2-7, with D unresolved. From germline, CDR1 is SEHNR and CDR2 FQNEAQ (reference sequence). V dropped 1 base and J dropped 5 bases, with 6 bases sitting between them. The CDR3 is 12 amino acids. For the CDR3, the DNA is TGTGCCAGCAGCTTAGTGTTCGACGAGCAGTACTTC. The encoded protein is CASSLVFDEQYF.

Ten or more counts support this clonotype. The gene calls are TRBV29-1 and TRBJ2-2; D is ambiguous. Trimming left V 0 bases short and J 1 base short, with 9 bases between. The CDR3 contains 15 residues. Germline V lookup: CDR1 SQVTM, CDR2 ANQGSEA. CDR3: CSVEDGRLNTGELFF. CDR3 DNA: TGCAGCGTTGAAGATGGCAGGCTGAACACCGGGGAGCTGTTTTTT.

This clonotype was observed at least ten times. V is TRBV27 and J is TRBJ2-5; D could derive from TRBD1 or TRBD2 (6 bases each). CDR1 is MNHEY and CDR2 is SMNVEV in the germline V gene (reference sequence). CDR3 size: 11 residues. V lost 7 bases and J lost 10, with 13 bases in between. The CDR3, as DNA: TGTGCCAGCACCCACCGGGGGCTCCAGTACTTC. Translation: CASTHRGLQYF.

Concerning this clonotype itself: A much bigger clone sits one base away, suggesting this may be a read error. V gene TRBV5-4 combines with J gene TRBJ2-7; a weak D match, TRBD1 (5 bases). CDR1 and CDR2 (germline): SGHNT, YYREEE (reference sequence). V lost 0 bases and J 2 bases, leaving 9 bases between the germline ends. This CDR3 is built from 14 residues. CDR3 sequence (DNA): TGTGCCAGCAGCTTGGGACAGACCGCCTACGAGCAGTACTTC. It translates to CASSLGQTAYEQYF.

This clonotype has just a few counts. J is TRBJ2-3 and V is TRBV27; the D is unclear. V gave up 1 base and J gave up 3 bases, with 5 bases separating them. Germline V gene sequence: CDR1 MNHEY, CDR2 SMNVEV (reference sequence). The CDR3 covers 13 residues. CDR3 in DNA: TGTGCCAGCAGTTTATATCCAACAGATACGCAGTATTTT. Protein: CASSLYPTDTQYF.

As concerns this clonotype: With a much larger clone just one base away, this may be a read error. The CDR3 bases are TGTGCCAGCAGCCAAGTTTGGAGACAGGCTCAAGAGACCCAGTACTTC. Translating gives CASSQVWRQAQETQYF. The gene calls are TRBV14 and TRBJ2-5, with D possibly being TRBD1 (6 bases). With 1 base removed from V and 2 bases from J, the gap between germline ends came to 14 bases. This CDR3 region has 16 residues. Germline assignment: CDR1 SGHDN and CDR2 FVKESK.

The chain carries TRBV18 and TRBJ2-7; the D gene is possibly TRBD2 (6 bases). Per the germline V gene, CDR1 is KGHSH and CDR2 is LQKENI. The V end lost 3 bases, the J end lost 6 bases, and 18 bases lay between the germline ends. The CDR3 is made up of 15 amino acids. This CDR3 is CASSPPGTTGGEQYF. As DNA, the CDR3 is TGTGCCAGCTCACCTCCGGGTACCACCGGGGGCGAGCAGTACTTC. Drawing the rest from reference TRBV18 and TRBJ2-7, the complete variable domain is NAGVMQNPRHLVRRRGQEARLRCSPMKGHSHVYWYRQLPEEGLKFMVYLQKENIIDESGMPKERFSAEFPKEGPSILRIQQVVRGDSAAYFCASSPPGTTGGEQYFGPGTRLTVT.

This clonotype was counted only a few times. The chain uses TRBV7-6 and TRBJ2-2, with 10 bases fitting TRBD2. This CDR3 spans 17 amino acids. J lost 4 bases, V lost 1 base, and 6 bases had no gene match. CDR1 SGHVS and CDR2 FNYEAQ come from the germline V gene. The CDR3 bases are TGTGCCAGCAGCTTAGTCTTACTAGCGGGATCCACCGGGGAGCTGTTTTTT. As protein: CASSLVLLAGSTGELFF.

The table lists this clonotype with many counts. J is TRBJ1-5 and V is TRBV28; D is unclear. V was trimmed by 3 bases and J by 5 bases, leaving 11 bases between them. Germline CDR1 is MDHEN and CDR2 is SYDVKM. The CDR3 loop spans 14 amino acids. Here the CDR3 DNA reads TGTGCCAGCAGTTTTTTAGGGTACGATCAGCCCCAGCATTTT. Translating it yields CASSFLGYDQPQHF.

The chain recombines TRBV6-5 with TRBJ1-3; the D is unclear. Trimming pared 7 bases from V and 0 bases from J, leaving 10 bases between. Germline-derived CDR1 and CDR2 are MNHEY and SVGAGI. This CDR3 comprises 14 residues. CDR3 amino acids: CASTDESSGNTIYF. In nucleotides, the CDR3 is TGTGCCAGCACCGACGAGAGCTCTGGAAACACCATATATTTT.

As concerns this clonotype: A read error may be the cause here, since a much bigger clone is one base away. The chain carries TRBV29-1 and TRBJ2-1, with TRBD1 as a possible D gene (6 bases). Trimming stripped 2 bases from V and 6 bases from J, with 14 bases between. Germline V gene sequence: CDR1 SQVTM, CDR2 ANQGSEA. The CDR3 loop spans 14 amino acids. The CDR3 protein is CSVENGEGGNEQFF. CDR3 nucleotides: TGCAGCGTTGAAAATGGAGAAGGGGGCAATGAGCAGTTCTTC.

This clonotype was detected once. A much larger clone differs by one base, so this may be a read error. The chain couples TRBV4-1 to TRBJ1-2; D is perhaps TRBD1 (6 bases). The germline V gene encodes CDR1 MGHRA and CDR2 YSYEKL. The length of the CDR3 is 16 residues. The CDR3 region has the DNA TGCGCCGGCAGCCAAGGGCCACAGGGAGCTAACTATGGCTACACCTTC. This encodes CAGSQGPQGANYGYTF.

A few counts support this clonotype. The genes are TRBV9 and TRBJ2-2; D remains unclear. This CDR3 is 17 amino acids long. The germline gives CDR1 SGDLS, CDR2 YYNGEE. The V end was cut by 3 bases, the J end by 3 bases, with 18 bases between. CDR3 sequence: CASSGIPEWGDTGELFF. DNA of the CDR3: TGTGCCAGCAGCGGGATCCCGGAGTGGGGTGACACCGGGGAGCTGTTTTTT.

This clonotype showed up many times. This rearrangement joins TRBV6-5 to TRBJ2-1; the D is unclear. From germline, CDR1 is MNHEY and CDR2 SVGAGI. Deletions cut 0 bases from V and 9 bases from J, with 9 bases between. The CDR3 contains 13 residues. The CDR3 spells CASSYSGFTEQFF. CDR3 sequence (DNA): TGTGCCAGCAGTTACTCGGGATTCACTGAGCAGTTCTTC.

The sample holds a few counts of this clonotype. V and J are TRBV20-1 and TRBJ2-3; TRBD1 aligns across 7 bases. Germline V CDR1 and CDR2: DFQATT, SNEGSKA (reference sequence). This CDR3 comprises 15 residues. V shed 3 bases, J shed 6 bases, and the junction held 12 bases outside the gene matches. The CDR3 loop reads CSASPGTDKPDTQYF. In DNA form, the CDR3 reads TGCAGTGCTAGTCCCGGGACAGATAAGCCGGATACGCAGTATTTT.

This clonotype was observed at least ten times. The V call is TRBV4-3, the J call TRBJ1-4, with D possibly TRBD1 on 6 matching bases. Germline CDR1 and CDR2: LGHNA and YSLEER. V shed 1 base and J shed 2 bases, with 8 bases lying between them. This CDR3 spans 15 amino acids. Here the CDR3 reads CASSQGGATNEKLFF. The CDR3 nucleotides read TGCGCCAGCAGCCAAGGGGGGGCGACTAATGAAAAACTGTTTTTT.

This clonotype was seen ten or more times. V gene TRBV7-9 combines with J gene TRBJ2-1; D is unclear. V shed 5 bases and J shed 5 bases, with 10 bases lying between them. From germline, CDR1 is SEHNR and CDR2 FQNEAQ (reference sequence). The CDR3 has 13 residues. The CDR3, as DNA: TGTGCCAGCAGCCGGCCTGCTAACAATGAGCAGTTCTTC. As protein: CASSRPANNEQFF.

This clonotype was recorded at least ten times. The rearrangement uses TRBV6-5 and TRBJ2-7; 12 bases align to TRBD2. The CDR3 sequence is 19 residues long. CDR1 is MNHEY and CDR2 is SVGAGI in the germline V gene. V trimming: 6 bases; J trimming: 4 bases; junction bases outside the gene matches: 19. The CDR3 nucleotides read TGTGCCAGCAGACGACGACAGGGGTTACGACTAGCGGGAGTATACGAGCAGTACTTC. It is translated as CASRRRQGLRLAGVYEQYF.

Ten or more counts support this clonotype. The chain is built from TRBV6-2 or TRBV6-3 and TRBJ2-7; D not certain. CDR3 length: 12 amino acids. V lost 6 bases to trimming and J lost 1 base, with 7 bases between them. Germline V gene data show CDR1 as MNHEY and CDR2 as SVGEGT. The CDR3 spells CASRAVSYEQYF. The CDR3 DNA reads TGTGCCAGCAGGGCGGTTTCCTACGAGCAGTACTTC.

Many counts were recorded for this clonotype. The genes are TRBV14 and TRBJ1-1, with D maybe TRBD1 (5 bases). The CDR3 loop spans 14 amino acids. Germline-derived CDR1 and CDR2 are SGHDN and FVKESK. With 2 bases removed from V and 4 bases from J, the gap between germline ends came to 11 bases. CDR3 bases: TGTGCCAGCAGCCAATGGGGGAAGGGCACTGAAGCTTTCTTT. Translation gives CASSQWGKGTEAFF.

This clonotype was seen at least ten times. The chain joins TRBV20-1 to TRBJ2-7; TRBD1 agrees at 9 bases. The germline CDR1 and CDR2 sequences are DFQATT and SNEGSKA (reference sequence). Trimming removed 0 bases from V and 0 bases from J; junction bases left unmatched: 6. This CDR3 spans 16 amino acids. CDR3 loop: CSARDAGQGFSYEQYF. The CDR3 DNA reads TGCAGTGCTAGAGATGCGGGACAGGGTTTCTCCTACGAGCAGTACTTC.

This clonotype appeared many times. The V gene is TRBV7-6, the J gene TRBJ1-1; 9 bases are a match to TRBD1. With 3 bases clipped from V and 0 bases from J, the junction kept 8 bases outside the gene matches. CDR1 is SGHVS, CDR2 FNYEAQ, per germline. The CDR3 runs to 17 residues. DNA for the CDR3: TGTGCCAGCAGCTTGGAGCCGGGACAGGGTATGAACACTGAAGCTTTCTTT. It codes for CASSLEPGQGMNTEAFF.

Turning to this clonotype: Given a much more abundant clone one base away, this may be a read error. The chain couples TRBV29-1 to TRBJ2-1, with 10 bases lining up with TRBD2. Per germline, CDR1 SQVTM and CDR2 ANQGSEA. This CDR3 has 16 amino acids. CDR3 sequence reads: CSVEAWLAGVNNEKFF. DNA for the CDR3: TGCAGCGTTGAAGCGTGGCTAGCGGGAGTAAACAATGAGAAGTTCTTC.